This TCR beta chain was captured in a study of blood T cell repertoires in COVID-19. Study-level background: The cDNA or gDNA used as material had been derived from T cells, B-cell-depleted T cells, or PBMCs.

In the original processing: Nucleated cell number was recorded as an estimate derived from reference gene primer amplification. Profiling relied on immunoSEQ multiplex PCR, and the TCRdb table lists in-frame clones only, not all of them. V and J calls and clone size are copied from that table; D and trimming were computed from the DNA. The sample yields about 73,000 clones, approximately 71% seen once. Patients from Seattle were sampled longitudinally, starting during active infection. V lost 3 bases and J 7 bases, leaving 12 bases between the germline ends. The CDR3 loop spans 13 amino acids. In germline, CDR1 is MDHEN, CDR2 SYDVKM.

The rearrangement joins TRBV28 to TRBJ1-2; D is ambiguous. Sequenced input: peripheral blood. This receptor was identified in a man in his 70s with COVID-19, enrolled during active disease. This CDR3 is CASSFPNEAGYTF. Here the CDR3 DNA reads TGTGCCAGCAGTTTCCCTAACGAGGCTGGCTACACCTTC.